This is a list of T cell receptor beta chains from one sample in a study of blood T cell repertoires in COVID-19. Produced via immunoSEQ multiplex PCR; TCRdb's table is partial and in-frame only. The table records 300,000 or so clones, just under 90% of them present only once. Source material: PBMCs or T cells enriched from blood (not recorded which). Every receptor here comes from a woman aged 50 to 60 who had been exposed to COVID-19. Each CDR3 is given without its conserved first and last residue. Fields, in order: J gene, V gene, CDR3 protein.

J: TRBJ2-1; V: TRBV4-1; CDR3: ASSQGTVAYNEQF
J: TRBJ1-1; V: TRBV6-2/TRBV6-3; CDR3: ASSYQGAGAEAF
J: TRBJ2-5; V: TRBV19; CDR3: ASSGTSGGQGETQY
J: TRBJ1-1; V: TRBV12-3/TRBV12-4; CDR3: ASRLDRAGAF
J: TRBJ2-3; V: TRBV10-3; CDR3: AISGSQGTDTQY
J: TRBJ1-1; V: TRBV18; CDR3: ASSPNRGRTEAF
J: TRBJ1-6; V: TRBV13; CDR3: ASSLHQGARNSPLH
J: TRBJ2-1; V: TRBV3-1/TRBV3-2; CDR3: ASTVSGGNEQF
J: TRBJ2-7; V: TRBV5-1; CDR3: ASSSGTGYEQY
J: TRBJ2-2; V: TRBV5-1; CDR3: ASSRGQGNTGELF
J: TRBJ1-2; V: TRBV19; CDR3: ASSILGQDSYGYT
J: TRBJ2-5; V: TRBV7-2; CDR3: ASSFRRGGYQETQY
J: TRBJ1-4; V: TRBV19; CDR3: ASRSNRFYEKLF
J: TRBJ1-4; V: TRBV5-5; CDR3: ASMRGGINEKLF
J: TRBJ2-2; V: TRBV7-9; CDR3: ASVDRLAGVMTGELF
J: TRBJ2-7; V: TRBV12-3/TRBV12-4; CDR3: ASSAYHEQY
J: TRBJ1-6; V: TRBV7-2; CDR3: ASSLNANSPLH
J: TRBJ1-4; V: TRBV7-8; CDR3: ASSPYRGQSGTNEKLF
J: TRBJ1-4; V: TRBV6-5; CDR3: ASNWRGQEDEKLF
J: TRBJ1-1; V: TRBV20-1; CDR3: SASSGNTEAF